The clone carrying this TCR beta chain was seen ten or more times. Antigen specificity is unknown. The data stem from a study of human T cells and chemical hapten exposure. Across the whole study: Throughout the approximately 25-week study, diphenylcyclopropenone was applied weekly to the patients' scalps.

Time point defined: patch test 3, about 24 weeks after DPC sensitization. Indicated treatment: therapeutic diphenylcyclopropenone sensitization with weekly scalp DPC. Suited to DPC and affected by alopecia, the donors ranged from 18 to 70 years old. The library tagged each cDNA molecule with unique molecular identifiers. TCRdb independently ran MiXCR on the RACE reads; one entry per CDR3 protein. The sample records approximately 50,000 distinct CDR3 sequences, approximately 9.9% being singletons. The length of the CDR3 is 16 residues. Germline V gene sequence: CDR1 SGHVS, CDR2 FNYEAQ. V gave up 1 base and J gave up 6 bases; unmatched junction bases: 7. The study's findings and limits: After DPC sensitization, TCRs above 1 in 1000 frequency showed no change.

The chain combines TRBV7-6 with TRBJ2-7; 12 bases fit TRBD1. The sequenced sample was whole blood, obtained in connection with sensitization to the hapten diphenylcyclopropenone (DPC). This receptor was identified in a woman between 35 and 50 years old with alopecia areata. Some clones in this sample may be carry-over from other donors' samples. CDR3 residues: CASSLGPGQGASEQYF. For the CDR3, the DNA is TGTGCCAGCAGCTTAGGCCCGGGACAGGGGGCTTCCGAGCAGTACTTC.